This T cell receptor beta chain is from a study of blood T cells in healthy people across ages. Findings and caveats of the study: Bulk PBMC profiling left naive and antigen-experienced comparisons inconclusive. Changes seen in expanded clonotypes were possibly confounded by donor CMV status left unknown. The percentage of naive T cells correlated strongly with TCR beta diversity.

The authors ran a second PCR of 7 to 11 cycles using a sample-barcoded 5' primer and a J-beta primer mix. Using its own MiXCR run on the 5' RACE reads, TCRdb lists one record per CDR3 protein. The table shows around 320,000 distinct CDR3 sequences, with 27% occurring only once. The CDR3 length is 12 residues. Germline V gene data show CDR1 as DFQATT and CDR2 as SNEGSKA (reference sequence). A minimum of 7 million PBMCs was isolated per sample. Points on this clonotype: Its antigen is currently unknown.

This chain uses TRBV20-1 with TRBJ2-5; D remains ambiguous. The end of the DNA aligns better with TRBJ2-1, so the J call may be wrong. Material for sequencing was blood. This receptor was obtained from a woman in her 70s in good health. CDR3 loop: CSARELRSEQFF. CDR3 bases: TGCAGTGCTAGAGAGCTACGGTCTGAGCAGTTCTTC.